Listed here are 19 T cell receptor beta chains from one sample, sequenced in a study of neoadjuvant nivolumab and ipilimumab in lung cancer. The assay was immunoSEQ multiplex PCR, and TCRdb's table has in-frame clones only and misses some. Found here are some 38,000 clones, 89% of them singletons; the top ten hold 3% to 4%. The sequenced sample was peripheral blood, obtained before neoadjuvant nivolumab, alone or with ipilimumab. These receptor sequences come from an adult with non-small cell lung cancer.

This clone was counted only a few times. This chain joins TRBV6-1 and TRBJ2-7, with TRBD1 matching 10 bases. This CDR3 is 15 amino acids long. CDR1 and CDR2 from the germline V gene are MNHNS and SASEGT. J was trimmed by 4 bases and V by 5 bases; bases with no gene match: 8. DNA for the CDR3: TGTGCCAGCAGTATATCCGGGACAGGGGCTTACGAGCAGTACTTC. Protein product: CASSISGTGAYEQYF.

V and J are TRBV10-1 and TRBJ2-1, with TRBD2 matching over 9 bases. The V gene's germline CDR1 is WNHNN and CDR2 SYGVQD (reference sequence). The trim removed 2 bases at V and 4 bases at J, leaving 3 bases unmatched. The CDR3 has 15 residues. CDR3 in amino acids: CASSEPSGKYNEQFF. The DNA of the CDR3 is TGCGCCAGCAGTGAGCCTAGCGGGAAATACAATGAGCAGTTCTTC.

V and J are TRBV7-9 and TRBJ2-3; TRBD1 matches 8 bases. Germline-derived CDR1 and CDR2 are SEHNR and FQNEAQ (reference sequence). The length of the CDR3 is 16 residues. V was clipped by 3 bases and J by 6 bases; unmatched bases: 11. For the CDR3, the DNA is TGTGCCAGCAGCTTGTCCGAGACAGGGGTTCTTGATACGCAGTATTTT. It is translated as CASSLSETGVLDTQYF. The full variable domain, in which reference TRBV7-9 and TRBJ2-3 provide the parts outside the CDR3, is DTGVSQNPRHKITKRGQNVTFRCDPISEHNRLYWYRQTLGQGPEFLTYFQNEAQLEKSRLLSDRFSAERPKGSFSTLEIQRTEQGDSAMYLCASSLSETGVLDTQYFGPGTRLTVL.

The chain is built from TRBV6-6 and TRBJ2-2; TRBD1 aligns across 7 bases. The CDR3 runs 15 residues. The ends lost 5 bases at V and 5 bases at J; junction bases unmatched: 8. Germline-derived CDR1 and CDR2 are MNHNY and SVGAGI (reference sequence). The CDR3 here is CASSATTGPTGELFF. In nucleotides, the CDR3 is TGTGCCAGCAGTGCCACGACAGGGCCGACCGGGGAGCTGTTTTTT.

The chain links TRBV5-1 to TRBJ2-7; 10 bases are shared with TRBD2. This CDR3 is built from 18 residues. V dropped 4 bases and J dropped 0; count of bases not matched to a gene: 13. Germline CDR1 is SGHRS and CDR2 is YFSETQ. CDR3 coding DNA: TGCGCCAGCAGCCCGGCCGAATGGGGGACTAGCGACTCCTACGAGCAGTACTTC. It codes for CASSPAEWGTSDSYEQYF.

This chain joins TRBV18 and TRBJ2-1; 8 nucleotides line up with TRBD2. Germline CDR1 is KGHSH and CDR2 is LQKENI. The V gene end was trimmed by 3 bases and the J gene end by 7 bases; junction bases not matched to a gene: 2. This CDR3 comprises 13 residues. The CDR3 DNA is TGTGCCAGCTCACCGGGACTAGATAATGAGCAGTTCTTC. Its protein is CASSPGLDNEQFF.

J is TRBJ2-3 and V is TRBV29-1; the D gene is possibly TRBD2 (5 bases). The CDR3 contains 15 residues. CDR1 is SQVTM, CDR2 ANQGSEA, per germline. V gave up 2 bases and J gave up 2 bases, with 14 bases separating them. This CDR3 reads CSVERSADPTDTQYF. CDR3 bases: TGCAGCGTTGAAAGGTCAGCGGACCCCACAGATACGCAGTATTTT.

The gene calls are TRBV27 and TRBJ2-7; 11 bases line up with TRBD2. The germline gives CDR1 MNHEY, CDR2 SMNVEV (reference sequence). The CDR3 extends over 14 amino acids. The junction had 5 bases not matched to a gene; V was cut back by 6 bases and J by 4 bases. CDR3 region: CASSFSGRGYEQYF. In DNA form, the CDR3 reads TGTGCCAGCAGCTTTAGCGGGAGGGGTTACGAGCAGTACTTC.

This sequence joins TRBV5-6 and TRBJ2-3, with a possible D match to TRBD2 (5 bases). The CDR3 loop spans 12 amino acids. V was shortened by 6 bases and J by 10 bases, with 15 bases between the two germline ends. The germline gives CDR1 SGHDT, CDR2 YYEEEE. CDR3 protein: CASNVMGRPQYF. CDR3 DNA sequence: TGTGCCAGCAACGTGATGGGGAGACCGCAGTATTTT.

The chain carries TRBV30 and TRBJ2-1, with TRBD1 identical over 8 bases. The CDR3 consists of 12 residues. J was trimmed by 9 bases and V by 3 bases; bases with no gene match: 4. CDR1 and CDR2 from the germline V gene are GTSNPN and SVGIG (reference sequence). The CDR3 spells CAWRGTGGEQFF. The CDR3 DNA is TGTGCCTGGAGGGGCACAGGGGGTGAGCAGTTCTTC. Variable domain in full (rest from reference TRBV30 and TRBJ2-1): SQTIHQWPATLVQPVGSPLSLECTVEGTSNPNLYWYRQAAGRGLQLLFYSVGIGQISSEVPQNLSASRPQDRQFILSSKKLLLSDSGFYLCAWRGTGGEQFFGPGTRLTVL.

J is TRBJ2-2 and V is TRBV9; possibly TRBD1 for D (8 bases). CDR1 is SGDLS and CDR2 is YYNGEE in the germline V gene. With 4 bases removed from V and 3 bases from J, the gap between germline ends came to 13 bases. CDR3 length: 15 residues. CDR3 sequence: CASSPQGGYTGELFF. For the CDR3, the DNA is TGTGCCAGCAGCCCACAGGGGGGGTACACCGGGGAGCTGTTTTTT. Full variable domain (rest looked up from reference TRBV9 and TRBJ2-2): DSGVTQTPKHLITATGQRVTLRCSPRSGDLSVYWYQQSLDQGLQFLIQYYNGEERAKGNILERFSAQQFPDLHSELNLSSLELGDSALYFCASSPQGGYTGELFFGEGSRLTVL.

The V call is TRBV30, the J call TRBJ2-1, with D hard to call. The CDR3 is 14 amino acids. The V gene lost 3 bases and the J gene lost 2 bases, with 11 bases spanning the gap. Germline CDR1 GTSNPN, CDR2 SVGIG (reference sequence). CDR3 residues: CAWSVGFAYNEQFF. CDR3 DNA: TGTGCCTGGAGCGTTGGTTTTGCCTACAATGAGCAGTTCTTC.

This sequence joins TRBV6-4 and TRBJ2-1; D is perhaps TRBD1 (6 bases). This CDR3 region has 13 residues. Germline V gene data show CDR1 as MRHNA and CDR2 as SNTAGT. Between the trimmed V and J ends, which lost 2 bases and 5 bases, there was a span of 7 bases. CDR3 in DNA: TGTGCCAGCAGTGACCGGGACAACAATGAGCAGTTCTTC. It codes for CASSDRDNNEQFF.

The chain employs TRBV7-4 and TRBJ2-7, with TRBD1 matching 7 bases. V dropped 5 bases and J dropped 0; count of bases not matched to a gene: 13. The germline CDR1 and CDR2 sequences are SGHVT and SQSDAQ. The CDR3 loop spans 17 amino acids. The CDR3 reads CASSQPPGQVNSYEQYF. The CDR3, as DNA: TGTGCCAGCAGCCAACCTCCCGGACAGGTGAACTCCTACGAGCAGTACTTC. Full variable domain (rest looked up from reference TRBV7-4 and TRBJ2-7): GAGVSQSPRYKVAKRGRDVALRCDSISGHVTLYWYRQTLGQGSEVLTYSQSDAQRDKSGRPSGRFSAERPERSVSTLKIQRTEQGDSAVYLCASSQPPGQVNSYEQYFGPGTRLTVT.

The genes are TRBV9 and TRBJ2-3; no clear D gene. The CDR3 sequence is 16 residues long. Germline V gene lookup returns CDR1 SGDLS and CDR2 YYNGEE. V was trimmed by 3 bases and J by 6 bases, leaving 20 bases between them. This CDR3 reads CASSATTYNWVDTQYF. For the CDR3, the DNA is TGTGCCAGCAGCGCCACAACATACAACTGGGTCGATACGCAGTATTTT.

This clone was seen only a few times. The chain carries TRBV6-6 and TRBJ1-5; D uncertain. Per germline, CDR1 MNHNY and CDR2 SVGAGI (reference sequence). The V end lost 6 bases, the J end lost 9 bases, and 9 bases lay between the germline ends. The CDR3 covers 11 residues. Here the CDR3 DNA reads TGTGCCAGCAGATCAAGTGGGCCCCAGCATTTT. Protein sequence: CASRSSGPQHF.

This chain links TRBV9 with TRBJ2-7; D is unclear. The V gene lost 0 bases and the J gene lost 2 bases, with 9 bases spanning the gap. The length of the CDR3 is 14 residues. Germline V gives CDR1 SGDLS, CDR2 YYNGEE. CDR3 DNA: TGTGCCAGCAGCGTAGAACCGGGCACCTACGAGCAGTACTTC. Its protein is CASSVEPGTYEQYF.

The chain links TRBV9 to TRBJ2-7; perhaps D is TRBD1 or TRBD2 (5 bases each). V lost 2 bases, J lost 0 bases, and 12 bases lay in between. Germline V gene data show CDR1 as SGDLS and CDR2 as YYNGEE. The CDR3 is 15 residues long. The CDR3: CASSVSRDGSYEQYF. The CDR3 DNA reads as TGTGCCAGCAGCGTGTCCCGGGACGGCTCCTACGAGCAGTACTTC.

The chain combines TRBV11-2 with TRBJ2-3; D remains ambiguous. Germline lookup yields CDR1 SGHAT and CDR2 FQNNGV. The ends were cut back, 5 bases at V and 11 bases at J, with 11 bases in the middle. The CDR3 sequence is 11 residues long. The CDR3 DNA is TGTGCCAGCAGCCCCAATAGGGAGCAGTATTTT. It yields the protein CASSPNREQYF.